The 9 T cell receptor beta chains listed next were all sequenced from one sample in a study of identical twins. TCRdb re-called the 5' RACE reads through MiXCR, storing one row per CDR3 protein. The profile shows some 190,000 distinct CDR3 sequences, roughly 15% of them singletons. The sample was also linked to a second study, of T cells expressing NK-cell markers.

Input material: CD8+ T cells sorted from blood. The receptor set was obtained from a woman younger than 30 in good health.

V and J are TRBV7-9 and TRBJ1-6; D gene ambiguous. The CDR3 totals 14 residues. V was cut by 0 bases and J by 7 bases, with 7 bases left in between. Germline V CDR1 and CDR2: SEHNR, FQNEAQ (reference sequence). CDR3 protein: CASSLALGNSPLHF. As DNA, the CDR3 is TGTGCCAGCAGCTTAGCGCTGGGAAATTCACCCCTCCACTTT.

This clonotype was seen a single time. V and J are TRBV4-2 and TRBJ1-6; D unresolved. V lost 0 bases, J lost 13 bases, and 13 bases lay in between. Germline-derived CDR1 and CDR2 are LGHNA and YNFKEQ. The CDR3 is 14 amino acids. The CDR3 reads CASSQEDGIGPLHF. The DNA of the CDR3 is TGTGCCAGCAGCCAAGAGGACGGGATTGGGCCCCTCCACTTT.

This clonotype has only one observation. A read error may explain this, as a much larger clone is one base away. The rearrangement joins TRBV10-1 to TRBJ2-1; possibly TRBD2 for D (6 bases). The CDR3 contains 14 residues. Looked up from germline, CDR1 is WNHNN and CDR2 is SYGVQD (reference sequence). Written as DNA, the CDR3 is TGCGCCAGCAGTGAGGGACTGGACTACAATGAGCATTTCTTC. It codes for CASSEGLDYNEHFF.

V usage is TRBV4-3 and J usage is TRBJ2-2, with D tentatively TRBD2 (6 bases). Germline CDR1 and CDR2: LGHNA and YSLEER. Trimming stripped 0 bases from V and 6 bases from J, with 17 bases between. The CDR3 consists of 17 residues. CDR3 loop: CASSQEGLGGWSGELFF. For the CDR3, the DNA is TGCGCCAGCAGCCAAGAAGGGTTAGGAGGGTGGTCCGGGGAGCTGTTTTTT.

This clonotype appeared a few times. This rearrangement joins TRBV7-7 to TRBJ2-5; D call uncertain. Between the trimmed V and J ends, which lost 5 bases and 4 bases, there was a span of 14 bases. The CDR3 has 14 residues. Germline assignment: CDR1 SSHAT and CDR2 FNYEAQ (reference sequence). The CDR3 loop reads CASSPLGGVETQYF. In DNA form, the CDR3 reads TGTGCCAGCAGCCCACTCGGTGGAGTAGAGACCCAGTACTTC.

This clonotype has more than one count but fewer than ten. The rearrangement uses TRBV6-1 and TRBJ1-2, with 8 bases identical to TRBD1. The CDR3 totals 13 residues. Per germline, CDR1 MNHNS and CDR2 SASEGT. V lost 8 bases and J lost 4; bases outside the gene matches: 6. The CDR3 sequence: CASWRTGTYGYTF. The CDR3 nucleotides read TGTGCCAGCTGGCGGACAGGGACCTATGGCTACACCTTC.

The J gene is TRBJ2-1, the V gene TRBV28; TRBD2 agrees at 11 bases. Germline assignment: CDR1 MDHEN and CDR2 SYDVKM. This CDR3 contains 18 residues. The ends lost 3 bases at V and 1 base at J; junction bases unmatched: 8. The CDR3 nucleotides are TGTGCCAGCAGTTTTTGGCTAGCGGGGGGCCCGTCCTACAATGAGCAGTTCTTC. Its translation: CASSFWLAGGPSYNEQFF.

This clonotype was counted a few times. This chain links TRBV3-1 with TRBJ2-1; 7 bases map to TRBD2. The CDR3 totals 18 residues. Germline V gives CDR1 LGHDT, CDR2 YNNKEL (reference sequence). Unmatched junction bases numbered 11, after V lost 0 bases and J lost 3 bases. CDR3 amino acids: CASSQDSWTSAGYNEQFF. The CDR3, as DNA: TGTGCCAGCAGCCAAGATTCCTGGACTAGTGCAGGCTACAATGAGCAGTTCTTC.

The genes are TRBV4-1 and TRBJ2-5; D is uncertain. Per the germline V gene, CDR1 is MGHRA and CDR2 is YSYEKL. Trimming pared 2 bases from V and 4 bases from J, leaving 11 bases between. The CDR3 has 14 residues. In DNA form, the CDR3 reads TGCGCCAGCAGCCAACTGCACCAGCTAGAGACCCAGTACTTC. As protein: CASSQLHQLETQYF.